Below are 17 T cell receptor beta chains sequenced from a single sample in a study of beta chain features in type 1 diabetes (dated by TCRdb to 2017 to 2018). The library was built by means of the immunoSEQ multiplex PCR assay. All of the isolated RNA was reverse transcribed with the High Capacity cDNA Reverse Transcription Kit, so expressed TCRB transcripts were sequenced. Imported from immuneACCESS, the table was reduced by TCRdb to in-frame sequences with V and J called. These copies leave out some clones; in studies compared against another copy, an unresolved V gene accounts for under half, and the cause of the remainder is not known. This sample holds some 900,000 clones; 15% to 20% were observed only once. In total, the top ten clones hold around 0.02% of the sample. The specimen sequenced was naive CD4+ T cells from blood. The cell subset or site label here, explained by the study, means: true naive CD4+ T cells. Receptor source: a woman in her late teens or twenties in good health.

The V and J genes are TRBV29-1 and TRBJ2-1; 7 bases line up with TRBD1. Germline trimming cut 5 bases from V and 12 bases from J; bases unmatched to any gene: 19. The length of the CDR3 is 15 residues. The germline V gene has CDR1 SQVTM and CDR2 ANQGSEA. CDR3 bases: TGCAGCGTTACTACAGGGACAGTGACCAATGAAGGGCAGTTCTTC. It yields the protein CSVTTGTVTNEGQFF.

This clone has just a few counts. CDR3 in amino acids: CASSLGGTGELFF. Here the CDR3 DNA reads TGTGCCAGCAGTTTAGGGGGCACCGGGGAGCTGTTTTTT. The V call is TRBV6-5, the J call TRBJ2-2, with TRBD1 as a possible D gene (6 bases). CDR1 MNHEY and CDR2 SVGAGI come from the germline V gene. The germline V and J ends were trimmed by 4 bases and 4 bases, with 7 bases remaining between them. CDR3 length: 13 residues.

This clone was detected a few times. This chain uses TRBV5-1 with TRBJ2-1; 9 bases line up with TRBD2. J was trimmed by 6 bases and V by 0 bases; bases with no gene match: 7. The CDR3 sequence is 16 residues long. Germline CDR1 SGHRS, CDR2 YFSETQ. The CDR3 loop is CASSLVAGGPGNEQFF. The CDR3 DNA reads TGCGCCAGCAGCTTGGTGGCGGGAGGGCCAGGCAATGAGCAGTTCTTC.

This clone was detected only a few times. The chain has TRBV28 and TRBJ1-1, with 9 bases lining up with TRBD1. This CDR3 is 14 amino acids long. V lost 6 bases and J lost 7; bases outside the gene matches: 9. CDR1 MDHEN and CDR2 SYDVKM come from the germline V gene. The DNA for the CDR3 is TGTGCCAGCAGCCTTTACAGGGGGCGGGGTGAAGCTTTCTTT. Translating gives CASSLYRGRGEAFF.

In its sample, this clone was seen a few times. V is TRBV7-2 and J is TRBJ2-3; 9 bases match TRBD2. Germline CDR1 and CDR2: SGHTA and FQGNSA. V was clipped by 6 bases and J by 2 bases; unmatched bases: 15. There are 18 residues in the CDR3. The CDR3 DNA sequence: TGTGCCAGCAGTAGCGGGAGCCCCCTTTATATTTTCACAGATACGCAGTATTTT. As protein: CASSSGSPLYIFTDTQYF.

The sample holds a few counts of this clone. The chain recombines TRBV4-2 with TRBJ2-5; D is perhaps TRBD1 or TRBD2 (5 bases each). V was clipped by 3 bases and J by 1 base, with 21 bases between them. Germline assignment: CDR1 LGHNA and CDR2 YNFKEQ. This CDR3 region has 18 residues. The CDR3 sequence is CASSQGRLVATTQETQYF. The DNA of the CDR3 is TGTGCCAGCAGCCAGGGGCGGTTGGTAGCGACCACCCAAGAGACCCAGTACTTC.

This clone has a handful of counts. J is TRBJ1-4 and V is TRBV9; no clear D. Germline V gene lookup returns CDR1 SGDLS and CDR2 YYNGEE. There are 15 residues in the CDR3. V gave up 0 bases and J gave up 2 bases, with 8 bases separating them. The chain's CDR3 is CASSVDGGTNEKLFF. DNA for the CDR3: TGTGCCAGCAGCGTAGATGGAGGCACTAATGAAAAACTGTTTTTT. The full variable domain, its missing parts supplied by reference TRBV9 and TRBJ1-4, is DSGVTQTPKHLITATGQRVTLRCSPRSGDLSVYWYQQSLDQGLQFLIQYYNGEERAKGNILERFSAQQFPDLHSELNLSSLELGDSALYFCASSVDGGTNEKLFFGSGTQLSVL.

This clone was seen a handful of times. The chain has TRBV6-1 and TRBJ1-4, with a possible D match to TRBD1 (5 bases). The CDR3 has 17 residues. In germline, CDR1 is MNHNS, CDR2 SASEGT. Trimming took 0 bases from V and 5 from J, leaving 16 bases between them. The CDR3 region is CASSEAITLRQNEKLFF. The CDR3 region has the DNA TGTGCCAGCAGTGAAGCTATAACGCTGAGACAGAATGAAAAACTGTTTTTT.

This clone has just a few counts. The genes are TRBV5-4 and TRBJ2-5, with D possibly matching TRBD2 (5 bases). CDR3 length equals 15 residues. Looked up from germline, CDR1 is SGHNT and CDR2 is YYREEE (reference sequence). V lost 5 bases to trimming and J lost 4 bases, with 18 bases between them. The CDR3 loop reads CASSFEGRYGETQYF. The CDR3 DNA sequence: TGTGCCAGCAGTTTTGAGGGCCGATACGGAGAGACCCAGTACTTC.

The J gene is TRBJ1-2, the V gene TRBV6-4; 10 bases fit TRBD1. The CDR3 is made up of 16 amino acids. The J segment lost 4 bases and the V segment lost 6 bases, leaving 11 bases of the junction unmatched. Germline values: CDR1 MRHNA, CDR2 SNTAGT. CDR3 nucleotide sequence: TGTGCCAGCAGCCCCGGTGCGGGACAGGGGCCCTATGGCTACACCTTC. As protein: CASSPGAGQGPYGYTF.

This clone was seen many times. This chain uses TRBV5-4 with TRBJ1-1, with a possible D match to TRBD1 (5 bases). V lost 0 bases, J lost 2 bases, and 8 bases lay in between. The CDR3 is 14 residues long. Per germline, CDR1 SGHNT and CDR2 YYREEE (reference sequence). The CDR3 DNA reads TGTGCCAGCAGCTTGGGGGGCAAAAACACTGAAGCTTTCTTT. Translating it yields CASSLGGKNTEAFF.

This clone was seen only a few times. The rearrangement links TRBV7-2 to TRBJ1-1, with D tentatively TRBD1 (6 bases). Germline loops: CDR1 SGHTA, CDR2 FQGNSA. The CDR3 is 14 amino acids. V lost 7 bases and J 4 bases, leaving 16 bases between the germline ends. CDR3 residues: CASTTWGRGTEAFF. Here the CDR3 DNA reads TGTGCCAGCACCACCTGGGGGCGAGGCACTGAAGCTTTCTTT.

In this sample, this clone turned up a few times. The V and J genes are TRBV7-9 and TRBJ2-7; D assignment may be TRBD1 or TRBD2 (6 bases each). This CDR3 spans 13 amino acids. The V gene lost 2 bases and the J gene lost 5 bases, with 10 bases spanning the gap. The germline V gene encodes CDR1 SEHNR and CDR2 FQNEAQ (reference sequence). CDR3: CASSLTGADEQYF. The CDR3 bases are TGTGCCAGCAGCTTAACGGGGGCGGACGAGCAGTACTTC.

This clone was detected a few times. Other DNA sequences within the sample encode an identical CDR3. The chain uses TRBV18 and TRBJ1-5, with a possible D match to TRBD1 (5 bases). CDR3 length: 13 residues. Trimming pared 6 bases from V and 4 bases from J, leaving 10 bases between. Germline V lookup: CDR1 KGHSH, CDR2 LQKENI. DNA of the CDR3: TGTGCCAGCTCCCCCCAGGGTAATCAGCCCCAGCATTTT. Its protein is CASSPQGNQPQHF.

CDR3 DNA: TGTGCCAGCAGATCGTGGGGGTACGAGCAGTACTTC. This codes for CASRSWGYEQYF. The chain uses TRBV28 and TRBJ2-7; D may be TRBD1 or TRBD2 (5 bases each). Germline V gene lookup returns CDR1 MDHEN and CDR2 SYDVKM. The CDR3 contains 12 residues. The V end lost 6 bases, the J end lost 4 bases, and 10 bases lay between the germline ends.

This clone was seen more than once but under ten times. The chain joins TRBV28 to TRBJ2-5; a possible D gene is TRBD2 (5 bases). From germline, CDR1 is MDHEN and CDR2 SYDVKM. V shed 8 bases and J shed 2 bases, with 15 bases lying between them. This CDR3 contains 14 residues. The CDR3 loop reads CASRGLRVQETQYF. The DNA for the CDR3 is TGTGCCAGCCGCGGACTGAGGGTACAAGAGACCCAGTACTTC.

This clone was picked up a small number of times. The chain recombines TRBV4-3 with TRBJ2-7, with TRBD2 as a possible D gene (6 bases). The CDR3 consists of 17 residues. Between the trimmed V and J ends, which lost 0 bases and 3 bases, there was a span of 18 bases. Germline V gene data show CDR1 as LGHNA and CDR2 as YSLEER. The CDR3 DNA follows: TGCGCCAGCAGCCAAGAAGCGATCGGGGGTAGCCTCTACGAGCAGTACTTC. It codes for CASSQEAIGGSLYEQYF.